This TCR beta chain was obtained from a study of blood T cell repertoires in COVID-19. As for the study in general: Nucleic acid was either cDNA or gDNA, and it came from T cells, B-cell-depleted T cells, or PBMCs.

Assay: immunoSEQ multiplex PCR; the TCRdb copy retains only in-frame clones and omits some. Of 200,000 to 250,000 clones in the sample, 84% were seen once. This CDR3 spans 17 amino acids. V was trimmed by 2 bases and J by 9 bases, leaving 26 bases between them. CDR1 and CDR2 from the germline V gene are SGHDT and YYEEEE. This receptor was obtained from a woman of 80 years or more with active or convalescent COVID-19. Sequences were obtained from peripheral blood. The V gene is TRBV5-6, the J gene TRBJ1-2, with D possibly being TRBD1 (5 bases). The CDR3 sequence: CASSFAGGARSAESYTF. The CDR3 nucleotides read TGTGCCAGCAGCTTTGCCGGGGGTGCAAGGTCGGCGGAAAGCTACACCTTC.